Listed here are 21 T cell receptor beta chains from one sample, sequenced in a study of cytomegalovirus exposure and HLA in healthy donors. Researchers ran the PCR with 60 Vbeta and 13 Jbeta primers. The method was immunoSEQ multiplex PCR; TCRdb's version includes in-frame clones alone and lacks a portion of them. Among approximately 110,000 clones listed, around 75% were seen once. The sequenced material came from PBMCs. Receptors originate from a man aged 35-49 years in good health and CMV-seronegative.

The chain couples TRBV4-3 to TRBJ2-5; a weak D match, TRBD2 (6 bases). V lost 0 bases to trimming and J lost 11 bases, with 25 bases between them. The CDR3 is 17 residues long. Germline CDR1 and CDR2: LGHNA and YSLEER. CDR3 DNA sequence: TGCGCCAGCAGCCAAGATGCGGGACCGAACTATTTACGAGAGCAGTACTTC. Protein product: CASSQDAGPNYLREQYF.

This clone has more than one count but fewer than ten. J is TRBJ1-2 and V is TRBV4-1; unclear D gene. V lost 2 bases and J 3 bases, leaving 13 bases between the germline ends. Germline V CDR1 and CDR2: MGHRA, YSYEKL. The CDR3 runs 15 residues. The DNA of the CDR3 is TGCGCCAGCAGCCAACCAAGCGGGGTTCACTATGGCTACACCTTC. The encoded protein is CASSQPSGVHYGYTF.

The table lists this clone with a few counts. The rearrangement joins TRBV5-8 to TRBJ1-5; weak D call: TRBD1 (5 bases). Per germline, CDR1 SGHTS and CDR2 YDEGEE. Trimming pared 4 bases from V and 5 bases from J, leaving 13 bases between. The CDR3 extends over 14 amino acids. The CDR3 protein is CASSGGTGDQPQHF. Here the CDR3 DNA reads TGTGCCAGCAGCGGGGGGACCGGAGATCAGCCCCAGCATTTT.

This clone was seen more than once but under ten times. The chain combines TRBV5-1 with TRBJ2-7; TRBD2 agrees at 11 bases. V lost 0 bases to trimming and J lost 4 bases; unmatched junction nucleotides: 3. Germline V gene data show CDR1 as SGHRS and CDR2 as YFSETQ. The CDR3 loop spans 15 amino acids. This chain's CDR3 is CASSLVLAGGYEQYF. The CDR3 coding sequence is TGCGCCAGCAGCTTGGTCCTAGCGGGAGGTTACGAGCAGTACTTC.

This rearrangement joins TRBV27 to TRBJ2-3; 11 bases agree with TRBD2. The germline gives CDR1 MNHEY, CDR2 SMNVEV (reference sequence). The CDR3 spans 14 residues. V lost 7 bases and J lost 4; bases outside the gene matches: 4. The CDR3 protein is CASTSGGWADTQYF. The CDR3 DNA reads TGTGCCAGCACTAGCGGGGGGTGGGCAGATACGCAGTATTTT.

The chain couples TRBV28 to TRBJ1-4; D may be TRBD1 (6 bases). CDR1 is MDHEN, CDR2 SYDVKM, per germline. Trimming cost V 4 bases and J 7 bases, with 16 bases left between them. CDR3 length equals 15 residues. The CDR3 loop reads CASSSKGGSGEKLFF. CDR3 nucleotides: TGTGCCAGCAGTTCAAAGGGGGGGAGTGGTGAAAAACTGTTTTTT. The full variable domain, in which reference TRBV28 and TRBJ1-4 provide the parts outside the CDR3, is DVKVTQSSRYLVKRTGEKVFLECVQDMDHENMFWYRQDPGLGLRLIYFSYDVKMKEKGDIPEGYSVSREKKERFSLILESASTNQTSMYLCASSSKGGSGEKLFFGSGTQLSVL.

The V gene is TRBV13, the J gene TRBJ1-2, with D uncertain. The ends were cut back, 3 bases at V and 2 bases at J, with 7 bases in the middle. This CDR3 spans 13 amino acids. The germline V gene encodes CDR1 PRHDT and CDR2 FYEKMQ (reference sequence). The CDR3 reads CASSLEGNYGYTF. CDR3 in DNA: TGTGCCAGCAGCTTGGAGGGAAACTATGGCTACACCTTC.

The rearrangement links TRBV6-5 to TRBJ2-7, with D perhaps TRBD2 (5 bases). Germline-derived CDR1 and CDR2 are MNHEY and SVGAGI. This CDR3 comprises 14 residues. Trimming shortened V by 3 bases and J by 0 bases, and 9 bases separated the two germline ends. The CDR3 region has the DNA TGTGCCAGCAGTTATAGGGAGAGCTCCTACGAGCAGTACTTC. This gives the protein CASSYRESSYEQYF.

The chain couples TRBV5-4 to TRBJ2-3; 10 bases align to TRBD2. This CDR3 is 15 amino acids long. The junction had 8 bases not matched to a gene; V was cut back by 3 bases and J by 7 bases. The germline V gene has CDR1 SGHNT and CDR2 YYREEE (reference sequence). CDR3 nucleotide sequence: TGTGCCAGCAGCTCCCAGACTAGCGGGTTCTATACGCAGTATTTT. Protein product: CASSSQTSGFYTQYF.

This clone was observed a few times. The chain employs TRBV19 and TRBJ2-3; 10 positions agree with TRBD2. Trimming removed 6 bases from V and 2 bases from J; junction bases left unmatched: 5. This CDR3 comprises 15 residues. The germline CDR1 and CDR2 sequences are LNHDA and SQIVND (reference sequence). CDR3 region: CASRLGLAATDTQYF. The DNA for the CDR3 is TGTGCCAGTAGGTTAGGACTAGCGGCCACAGATACGCAGTATTTT.

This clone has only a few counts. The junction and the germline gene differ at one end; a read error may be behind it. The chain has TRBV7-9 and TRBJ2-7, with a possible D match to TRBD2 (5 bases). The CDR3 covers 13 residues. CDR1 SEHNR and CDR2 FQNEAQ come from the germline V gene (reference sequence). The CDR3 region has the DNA TGTTCCAGCAGCAACGGGAACACCTACGAGCAGTACTTC. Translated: CSSSNGNTYEQYF.

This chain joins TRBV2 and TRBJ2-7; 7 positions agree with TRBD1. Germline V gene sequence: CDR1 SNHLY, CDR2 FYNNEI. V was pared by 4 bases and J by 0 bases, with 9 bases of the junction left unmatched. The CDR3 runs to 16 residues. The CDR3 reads CASSGSGTASSYEQYF. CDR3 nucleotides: TGTGCCAGCAGTGGATCCGGGACAGCAAGCTCCTACGAGCAGTACTTC.

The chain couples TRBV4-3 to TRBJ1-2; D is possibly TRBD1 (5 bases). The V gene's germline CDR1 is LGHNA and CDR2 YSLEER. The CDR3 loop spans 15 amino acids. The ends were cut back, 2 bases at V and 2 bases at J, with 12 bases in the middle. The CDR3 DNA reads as TGCGCCAGCAGCCAACCCGGGGGGGTGAACTATGGCTACACCTTC. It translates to CASSQPGGVNYGYTF.

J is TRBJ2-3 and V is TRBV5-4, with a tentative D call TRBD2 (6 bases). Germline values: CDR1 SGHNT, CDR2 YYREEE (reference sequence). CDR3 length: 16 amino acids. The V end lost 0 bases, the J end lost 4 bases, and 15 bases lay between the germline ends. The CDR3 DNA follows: TGTGCCAGCAGCTTGGTGGCGGGGTCGGGGGCAGATACGCAGTATTTT. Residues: CASSLVAGSGADTQYF.

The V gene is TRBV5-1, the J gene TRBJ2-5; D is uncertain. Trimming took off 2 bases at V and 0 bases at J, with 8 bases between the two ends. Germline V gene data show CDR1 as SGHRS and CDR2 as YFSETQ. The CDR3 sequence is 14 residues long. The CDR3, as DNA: TGCGCCAGCAGCTTAACCACAGACCAAGAGACCCAGTACTTC. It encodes CASSLTTDQETQYF.

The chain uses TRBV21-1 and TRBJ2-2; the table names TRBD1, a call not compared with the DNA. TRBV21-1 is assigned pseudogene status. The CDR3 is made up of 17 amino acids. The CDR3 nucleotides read TGTGCCAGCAGCAAGGATTTGCACAGGTCGAACACCGGGGAGCTGTTTTTT. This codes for CASSKDLHRSNTGELFF.

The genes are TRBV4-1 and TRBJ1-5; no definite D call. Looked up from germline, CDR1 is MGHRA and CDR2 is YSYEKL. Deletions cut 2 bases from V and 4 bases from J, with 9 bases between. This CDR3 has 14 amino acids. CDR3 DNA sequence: TGCGCCAGCAGCCAAAGAGGACTTAATCAGCCCCAGCATTTT. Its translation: CASSQRGLNQPQHF.

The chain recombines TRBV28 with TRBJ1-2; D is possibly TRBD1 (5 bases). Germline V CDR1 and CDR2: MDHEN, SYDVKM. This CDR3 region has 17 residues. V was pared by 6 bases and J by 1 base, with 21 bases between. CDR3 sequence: CASSPGGVGGINYGYTF. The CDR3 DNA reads TGTGCCAGCAGCCCTGGGGGGGTCGGGGGGATTAACTATGGCTACACCTTC.

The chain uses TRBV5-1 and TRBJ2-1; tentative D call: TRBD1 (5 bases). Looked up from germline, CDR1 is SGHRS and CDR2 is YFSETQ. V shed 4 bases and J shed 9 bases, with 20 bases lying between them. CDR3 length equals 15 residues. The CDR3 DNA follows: TGCGCCAGCAGCAAGGACGTAAGGGGCCGTAGTGAGCAGTTCTTC. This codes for CASSKDVRGRSEQFF.

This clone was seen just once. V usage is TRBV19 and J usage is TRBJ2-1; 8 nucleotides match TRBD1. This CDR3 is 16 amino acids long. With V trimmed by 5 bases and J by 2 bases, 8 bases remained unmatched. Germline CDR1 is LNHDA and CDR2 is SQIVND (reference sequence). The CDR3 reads CASSGGGQGPYNEQFF. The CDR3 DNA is TGTGCCAGTAGTGGTGGAGGACAGGGACCCTACAATGAGCAGTTCTTC.

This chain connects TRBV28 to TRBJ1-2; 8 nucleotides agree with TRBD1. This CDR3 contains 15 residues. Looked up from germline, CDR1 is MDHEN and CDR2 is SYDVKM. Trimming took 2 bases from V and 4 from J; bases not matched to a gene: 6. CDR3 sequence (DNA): TGTGCCAGCAGTTTAGGAAGACAGGGGACCTATGGCTACACCTTC. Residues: CASSLGRQGTYGYTF.